The 18 T cell receptor beta chains below come from one sample, sequenced in a study of shared clonotypes between healthy human individuals. Profiling relied on immunoSEQ multiplex PCR, and the TCRdb table lists in-frame clones only, not all of them. The sample carries 760,000 or so clones, 90% to 97% recorded once. The naive CD8 population came from CD45RO-negative cells selected for CCR7, without terminally differentiated effector memory CD45RA+ cells. The specimen sequenced was naive CD8+ T cells sorted from blood. Every receptor here comes from a man aged 30 to 39 in good health.

The gene calls are TRBV10-1 and TRBJ1-1; the D gene is possibly TRBD1 (6 bases). CDR3 length equals 14 residues. Trimming left V 2 bases short and J 11 bases short, with 18 bases between. Per germline, CDR1 WNHNN and CDR2 SYGVQD (reference sequence). CDR3 loop: CASSEAGDIGRAFF. CDR3 in DNA: TGCGCCAGCAGTGAGGCAGGGGACATCGGTCGGGCTTTCTTT.

The chain is built from TRBV29-1 and TRBJ2-1; D is possibly TRBD2 (5 bases). Trimming left V 3 bases short and J 7 bases short, with 10 bases between. The CDR3 has 12 residues. Germline V gene sequence: CDR1 SQVTM, CDR2 ANQGSEA. DNA for the CDR3: TGCAGCGTTGAGGCCGGGATGAATGAGCAGTTCTTC. Translating it yields CSVEAGMNEQFF.

The chain recombines TRBV28 with TRBJ1-4; no definite D call. The CDR3 length is 14 residues. V gave up 3 bases and J gave up 0 bases, with 5 bases separating them. Germline V CDR1 and CDR2: MDHEN, SYDVKM. DNA of the CDR3: TGTGCCAGCAGTTTCGCTTCAACTAATGAAAAACTGTTTTTT. Amino acids: CASSFASTNEKLFF. The whole variable domain, remainder taken from reference TRBV28 and TRBJ1-4, is DVKVTQSSRYLVKRTGEKVFLECVQDMDHENMFWYRQDPGLGLRLIYFSYDVKMKEKGDIPEGYSVSREKKERFSLILESASTNQTSMYLCASSFASTNEKLFFGSGTQLSVL.

The chain couples TRBV5-1 to TRBJ2-7; the D gene is possibly TRBD2 (6 bases). Germline V CDR1 and CDR2: SGHRS, YFSETQ. The V and J ends lost 5 bases and 1 base respectively, with 10 bases between them. The CDR3 contains 13 residues. The CDR3 DNA is TGCGCCAGCAGAGAGGGACTGTCCTACGAGCAGTACTTC. Its protein product is CASREGLSYEQYF.

This clone appeared a few times. The genes are TRBV7-8 and TRBJ2-7, with TRBD2 matching 7 bases. The CDR3 contains 15 residues. Germline assignment: CDR1 SGHVS and CDR2 FQNEAQ. The V and J ends lost 1 base and 2 bases, in that order; junction bases with no gene match: 5. The CDR3 DNA reads TGTGCCAGCAGCTTAGGGGGGGGAGGAACCTACGAGCAGTACTTC. Translated: CASSLGGGGTYEQYF. Using reference TRBV7-8 and TRBJ2-7 for the parts outside the CDR3, the full variable domain is GAGVSQSPRYKVAKRGQDVALRCDPISGHVSLFWYQQALGQGPEFLTYFQNEAQLDKSGLPSDRFFAERPEGSVSTLKIQRTQQEDSAVYLCASSLGGGGTYEQYFGPGTRLTVT.

The rearrangement joins TRBV4-1 to TRBJ2-1, with D hard to call. V was trimmed by 1 base and J by 12 bases, leaving 13 bases between them. The CDR3 loop spans 13 amino acids. The germline gives CDR1 MGHRA, CDR2 YSYEKL. The CDR3 spells CASSQVQASVQFF. For the CDR3, the DNA is TGCGCCAGCAGCCAAGTTCAGGCGAGCGTGCAGTTCTTC.

The chain is built from TRBV27 and TRBJ2-1, with a possible D match to TRBD1 (5 bases). The CDR3 spans 11 residues. V lost 11 bases, J lost 12 bases, and 17 bases lay in between. Germline V gene sequence: CDR1 MNHEY, CDR2 SMNVEV (reference sequence). The CDR3 protein is CAVRKGFGQFF. CDR3 DNA sequence: TGTGCCGTCCGCAAGGGGTTCGGGCAGTTCTTC.

This sequence joins TRBV15 and TRBJ2-7; 10 bases line up with TRBD2. The V gene end was trimmed by 5 bases and the J gene end by 2 bases; junction bases not matched to a gene: 3. This CDR3 is built from 14 residues. Germline CDR1 LNHNV, CDR2 YYDKDF (reference sequence). CDR3 DNA: TGTGCCACCAGCGGGCTAGCGGGAGCCTACGAGCAGTACTTC. As protein: CATSGLAGAYEQYF.

The chain combines TRBV27 with TRBJ2-7, with 7 nucleotides matching TRBD2. The junction had 6 bases not matched to a gene; V was cut back by 3 bases and J by 1 base. CDR3 length: 15 amino acids. Germline CDR1 reads MNHEY; CDR2 reads SMNVEV (reference sequence). The DNA for the CDR3 is TGTGCCAGCAGTTTCGGGCTAGCGGAGTCCTACGAGCAGTACTTC. It encodes CASSFGLAESYEQYF.

V usage is TRBV29-1 and J usage is TRBJ2-5; D ambiguous. This CDR3 region has 14 residues. V lost 4 bases and J lost 1, with 13 bases in between. Germline values: CDR1 SQVTM, CDR2 ANQGSEA. The CDR3 loop is CSVAGYFFQETQYF. For the CDR3, the DNA is TGCAGCGTTGCTGGGTACTTTTTCCAAGAGACCCAGTACTTC.

The V and J genes are TRBV4-3 and TRBJ1-1; 10 nucleotides match TRBD1. This CDR3 comprises 18 residues. Germline CDR1 LGHNA, CDR2 YSLEER. The V gene end was trimmed by 1 base and the J gene end by 5 bases; junction bases not matched to a gene: 13. CDR3 sequence: CASSQGIPGTGVKTEAFF. Here the CDR3 DNA reads TGCGCCAGCAGCCAAGGGATTCCCGGGACAGGGGTTAAGACTGAAGCTTTCTTT.

The J gene is TRBJ2-7, the V gene TRBV7-9, with 7 bases lining up with TRBD1. The CDR3 has 15 amino acids. Germline V CDR1 and CDR2: SEHNR, FQNEAQ (reference sequence). The J segment lost 4 bases and the V segment lost 4 bases, leaving 10 bases of the junction unmatched. The CDR3 DNA is TGTGCCAGCAGCTCTACAGGGGACGGTCTTTACGAGCAGTACTTC. Amino acids: CASSSTGDGLYEQYF.

V usage is TRBV7-9 and J usage is TRBJ2-7; 7 nucleotides line up with TRBD1. The CDR3 sequence is 13 residues long. Germline V gene sequence: CDR1 SEHNR, CDR2 FQNEAQ (reference sequence). V lost 5 bases, J lost 5 bases, and 6 bases stayed unmatched. The CDR3 reads CASSDRVLNEQYF. In nucleotides, the CDR3 is TGTGCCAGCAGCGACAGGGTACTCAACGAGCAGTACTTC.

The rearrangement links TRBV11-2 to TRBJ2-2; D not certain. Germline V CDR1 and CDR2: SGHAT, FQNNGV. With 0 bases removed from V and 6 bases from J, the gap between germline ends came to 5 bases. There are 13 residues in the CDR3. The CDR3 loop is CASSLEFAGELFF. The DNA of the CDR3 is TGTGCCAGCAGCTTAGAGTTCGCCGGGGAGCTGTTTTTT.

This chain links TRBV9 with TRBJ2-1; possibly TRBD1 for D (6 bases). Trimming stripped 0 bases from V and 0 bases from J, with 10 bases between. Germline loops: CDR1 SGDLS, CDR2 YYNGEE. CDR3 length: 16 amino acids. The CDR3 nucleotides read TGTGCCAGCAGCGTAGACTTCAGGGGCTCCTACAATGAGCAGTTCTTC. Residues: CASSVDFRGSYNEQFF.

Details on this clone: The identical CDR3 is also encoded by other nucleotide sequences in the sample. The chain couples TRBV5-1 to TRBJ2-7, with D possibly TRBD2 on 6 matching bases. Trimming shortened V by 1 base and J by 7 bases, and 18 bases separated the two germline ends. The CDR3 runs to 15 residues. Per germline, CDR1 SGHRS and CDR2 YFSETQ. The CDR3, as DNA: TGCGCCAGCAGCTTGTCCCGTGGAGGGGCGGGGGAGCAGTACTTC. This gives the protein CASSLSRGGAGEQYF.

V is TRBV5-4 and J is TRBJ2-7; 9 bases match TRBD1. Trimming took 5 bases from V and 2 from J; bases not matched to a gene: 8. CDR3 length: 15 amino acids. Germline values: CDR1 SGHNT, CDR2 YYREEE (reference sequence). The CDR3 is CASSSGTGITYEQYF. The CDR3 DNA is TGTGCCAGCAGTTCTGGGACAGGGATAACCTACGAGCAGTACTTC.

The chain employs TRBV5-1 and TRBJ2-3; weak D call: TRBD1 (5 bases). The V and J ends lost 0 bases and 4 bases respectively, with 6 bases between them. CDR1 is SGHRS, CDR2 YFSETQ, per germline. The CDR3 has 13 amino acids. CDR3 amino acids: CASSLEGSDTQYF. The CDR3 nucleotides read TGCGCCAGCAGCTTGGAGGGGTCAGATACGCAGTATTTT.